What follows are 20 T cell receptor beta chains derived from one specimen sequenced in a study of cytomegalovirus exposure and HLA in healthy donors. The PCR used 60 Vbeta and 13 Jbeta primers. Sequencing used immunoSEQ multiplex PCR; TCRdb keeps in-frame clones, though not all of them. Among about 190,000 clones listed, 82% were seen once. The specimen was PBMCs. Source of these receptors: a woman aged 18-29 years in good health and CMV-seronegative.

The V and J genes are TRBV5-6 and TRBJ2-3; D may be TRBD2 (5 bases). The CDR3 covers 12 residues. V gave up 5 bases and J gave up 11 bases, with 15 bases separating them. Germline V lookup: CDR1 SGHDT, CDR2 YYEEEE. The DNA of the CDR3 is TGTGCCAGCAGACCCCGGGAAGGAAAGCAGTATTTT. Its translation: CASRPREGKQYF.

The chain joins TRBV30 to TRBJ2-3; 8 nucleotides align to TRBD1. V was pared by 7 bases and J by 3 bases, with 3 bases of the junction left unmatched. The CDR3 is 12 amino acids. Germline values: CDR1 GTSNPN, CDR2 SVGIG (reference sequence). Here the CDR3 DNA reads TGTGCCTATGACAGGGGTACAGATACGCAGTATTTT. This gives the protein CAYDRGTDTQYF.

V and J are TRBV27 and TRBJ1-2; D uncertain. Trimming took 6 bases from V and 5 from J, leaving 16 bases between them. CDR3 size: 14 residues. Germline-derived CDR1 and CDR2 are MNHEY and SMNVEV (reference sequence). The CDR3 sequence: CASRASGSAYGYTF. The CDR3 coding sequence is TGTGCCAGCAGAGCCTCAGGCTCAGCTTATGGCTACACCTTC.

This clone was counted a single time. This chain connects TRBV27 to TRBJ1-4; the D is unclear. Germline assignment: CDR1 MNHEY and CDR2 SMNVEV (reference sequence). V gave up 5 bases and J gave up 8 bases, with 12 bases separating them. CDR3 length: 13 residues. The CDR3 bases are TGTGCCAGCAGTCGACTGAATAGGGAAAAACTGTTTTTT. As protein: CASSRLNREKLFF.

Points on this clone: Different DNA sequences within this sample yield the same CDR3. The V and J genes are TRBV29-1 and TRBJ2-1; TRBD2 matches 10 bases. The J segment lost 5 bases and the V segment lost 7 bases, leaving 8 bases of the junction unmatched. The CDR3 runs to 14 residues. Germline assignment: CDR1 SQVTM and CDR2 ANQGSEA. The DNA for the CDR3 is TGCAGCGGGTGCCTAGCGGGGGAAAACAATGAGCAGTTCTTC. Its protein product is CSGCLAGENNEQFF.

The chain links TRBV6-5 to TRBJ2-2, with 8 positions matching TRBD1. Germline CDR1 MNHEY, CDR2 SVGAGI. The CDR3 is 14 residues long. V lost 4 bases, J lost 4 bases, and 2 bases stayed unmatched. In nucleotides, the CDR3 is TGTGCCAGCAGTTCACAGGGGGTCACCGGGGAGCTGTTTTTT. It specifies CASSSQGVTGELFF.

The chain links TRBV10-1 to TRBJ1-1; weak D call: TRBD1 (5 bases). Germline V gene sequence: CDR1 WNHNN, CDR2 SYGVQD (reference sequence). V was clipped by 3 bases and J by 8 bases, with 13 bases between them. The CDR3 is made up of 13 amino acids. This CDR3 reads CASSEPQGLEAFF. DNA of the CDR3: TGCGCCAGCAGTGAACCCCAGGGTTTGGAAGCTTTCTTT.

The chain has TRBV5-5 and TRBJ2-3, with 8 bases lining up with TRBD1. The CDR3 sequence is 15 residues long. Germline V gene sequence: CDR1 SGHKS, CDR2 YYEKEE (reference sequence). V lost 3 bases to trimming and J lost 4 bases; unmatched junction nucleotides: 7. The CDR3 sequence: CASSSGTGPSDTQYF. CDR3 DNA: TGTGCCAGCAGCTCCGGGACAGGCCCCTCAGATACGCAGTATTTT.

This chain uses TRBV2 with TRBJ1-5; 8 bases fit TRBD1. Germline V gene lookup returns CDR1 SNHLY and CDR2 FYNNEI. This CDR3 region has 16 residues. V dropped 5 bases and J dropped 1; count of bases not matched to a gene: 7. The CDR3 DNA follows: TGTGCCAGCAGTCCACAGGGGGTGTTGAGCAATCAGCCCCAGCATTTT. Translating gives CASSPQGVLSNQPQHF.

This clone was seen only once. Distinct nucleotide sequences in the sample also encode this CDR3. V and J are TRBV9 and TRBJ2-3, with TRBD1 as a possible D gene (6 bases). From germline, CDR1 is SGDLS and CDR2 YYNGEE. The ends were cut back, 3 bases at V and 3 bases at J, with 8 bases in the middle. The CDR3 contains 13 residues. The CDR3 nucleotides read TGTGCCAGCAGCGACAGGGTAACAGATACGCAGTATTTT. Translated, it gives CASSDRVTDTQYF.

This chain uses TRBV10-3 with TRBJ2-7; 9 nucleotides agree with TRBD2. V was pared by 3 bases and J by 3 bases, with 6 bases of the junction left unmatched. Looked up from germline, CDR1 is ENHRY and CDR2 is SYGVKD. The CDR3 is made up of 15 amino acids. The CDR3 is CAISDGTSRSYEQYF. Here the CDR3 DNA reads TGTGCCATCAGTGACGGGACTAGCAGGAGCTACGAGCAGTACTTC.

The rearrangement uses TRBV27 and TRBJ1-3; TRBD1 aligns across 7 bases. This CDR3 is 16 amino acids long. The V gene's germline CDR1 is MNHEY and CDR2 SMNVEV (reference sequence). Germline trimming cut 3 bases from V and 2 bases from J; bases unmatched to any gene: 7. The CDR3 DNA follows: TGTGCCAGCAGTTTCACAGGGGCTTTGGCTGGAAACACCATATATTTT. Translated, it gives CASSFTGALAGNTIYF.

V gene TRBV21-1 combines with J gene TRBJ2-5; the table assigns TRBD1, which was not confirmed against the DNA. TRBV21-1 is listed as a pseudogene. CDR3 length equals 13 residues. CDR3 residues: CASFPGAQETQYF. The CDR3 DNA reads TGTGCCAGTTTCCCAGGGGCCCAAGAGACCCAGTACTTC.

This clone was seen a handful of times. The V and J genes are TRBV5-4 and TRBJ2-5; D possibly corresponds to TRBD2 (6 bases). V was trimmed by 4 bases and J by 4 bases, leaving 17 bases between them. There are 15 residues in the CDR3. The germline gives CDR1 SGHNT, CDR2 YYREEE (reference sequence). CDR3 coding DNA: TGTGCCAGCAGCCTTACCGGGACTCCCCCAGAGACCCAGTACTTC. It codes for CASSLTGTPPETQYF.

The DNA of the CDR3 is TGTGCCAGCAGCTTGGGCCCAGCGGCAAACACTGAAGCTTTCTTT. It codes for CASSLGPAANTEAFF. The gene calls are TRBV5-6 and TRBJ1-1; no clear D. The CDR3 runs 15 residues. Trimming took 0 bases from V and 2 from J, leaving 11 bases between them. Germline V lookup: CDR1 SGHDT, CDR2 YYEEEE.

The rearrangement joins TRBV5-1 to TRBJ1-6, with TRBD1 identical over 7 bases. With 4 bases clipped from V and 8 bases from J, the junction kept 18 bases outside the gene matches. The germline gives CDR1 SGHRS, CDR2 YFSETQ. This CDR3 region has 18 residues. The CDR3 is CASSLGQIPRAADSPLHF. The CDR3, as DNA: TGCGCCAGCAGCCTGGGACAGATCCCCCGGGCGGCGGATTCACCCCTCCACTTT. Using reference TRBV5-1 and TRBJ1-6 for the parts outside the CDR3, the full variable domain is KAGVTQTPRYLIKTRGQQVTLSCSPISGHRSVSWYQQTPGQGLQFLFEYFSETQRNKGNFPGRFSGRQFSNSRSEMNVSTLELGDSALYLCASSLGQIPRAADSPLHFGNGTRLTVT.

The chain carries TRBV9 and TRBJ2-2, with a weak D call TRBD2 (6 bases). The CDR3 is 14 residues long. CDR1 is SGDLS, CDR2 YYNGEE, per germline. CDR3 loop: CAVAESVNTGELFF. The CDR3 nucleotides read TGTGCAGTAGCGGAATCGGTGAACACCGGGGAGCTGTTTTTT.

This clone showed up just a few times. The V and J genes are TRBV7-9 and TRBJ1-2; D remains ambiguous. The CDR3 consists of 15 residues. Trimming cost V 2 bases and J 7 bases, with 17 bases left between them. Germline CDR1 reads SEHNR; CDR2 reads FQNEAQ (reference sequence). CDR3 sequence reads: CASSLSYPYESGYTF. The CDR3 DNA is TGTGCCAGCAGCTTATCTTATCCCTACGAATCTGGCTACACCTTC.

This clone has a single count. The germline gene is not matched at one end of the junction; a read error may be the cause. The sample carries other DNA sequences with the same CDR3. The genes are TRBV14 and TRBJ1-1; D is perhaps TRBD1 (6 bases). There are 15 residues in the CDR3. Per germline, CDR1 SGHDN and CDR2 FVKESK. The CDR3 reads CASSRTANRNTEAFF. CDR3 coding DNA: TGTGCCAGCAGCCGGACAGCTAATAGGAACACTGAGGCTTTCTTT.

The rearrangement joins TRBV18 to TRBJ1-6; D unresolved. The CDR3 totals 17 residues. CDR1 and CDR2 from the germline V gene are KGHSH and LQKENI. V was clipped by 2 bases and J by 0 bases, with 11 bases between them. Here the CDR3 DNA reads TGTGCCAGCTCACCATTAACGAGAAGCTCCTATAATTCACCCCTCCACTTT. Translating gives CASSPLTRSSYNSPLHF. The full variable domain, completed using reference TRBV18 and TRBJ1-6, is NAGVMQNPRHLVRRRGQEARLRCSPMKGHSHVYWYRQLPEEGLKFMVYLQKENIIDESGMPKERFSAEFPKEGPSILRIQQVVRGDSAAYFCASSPLTRSSYNSPLHFGNGTRLTVT.